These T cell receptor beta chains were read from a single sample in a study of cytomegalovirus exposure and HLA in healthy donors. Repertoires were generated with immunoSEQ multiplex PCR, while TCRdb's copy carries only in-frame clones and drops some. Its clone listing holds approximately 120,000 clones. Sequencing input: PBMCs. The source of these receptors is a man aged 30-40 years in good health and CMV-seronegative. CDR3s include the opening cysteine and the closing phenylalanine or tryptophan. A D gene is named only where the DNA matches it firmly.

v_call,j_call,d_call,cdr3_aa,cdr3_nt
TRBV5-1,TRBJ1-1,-,CASSLGRNTEAFF,TGCGCCAGCAGCCTAGGGAGGAACACTGAAGCTTTCTTT
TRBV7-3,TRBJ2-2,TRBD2,CASSFRGGVTGELFF,TGTGCCAGCAGCTTCCGGGGGGGGGTCACCGGGGAGCTGTTTTTT
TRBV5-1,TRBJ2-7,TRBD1,CASSFGTGSYEQYF,TGCGCCAGCAGCTTTGGGACAGGGTCCTACGAGCAGTACTTC
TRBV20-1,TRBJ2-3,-,CSFITDTQYF,TGCAGTTTTATCACAGATACGCAGTATTTT
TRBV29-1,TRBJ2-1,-,CSVGLGGEQFF,TGCAGCGTTGGGTTAGGAGGTGAGCAGTTCTTC
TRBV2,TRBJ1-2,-,CASSERQGGYGYTF,TGTGCCAGCAGTGAACGGCAGGGAGGCTATGGCTACACCTTC
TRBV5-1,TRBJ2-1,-,CASSTLQGSSNEQFF,TGCGCCAGCAGCACCTTACAGGGAAGTTCGAATGAGCAGTTCTTC
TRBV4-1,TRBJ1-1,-,CASSQDRGPLKAFF,TGCGCCAGCAGCCAAGACAGGGGACCCTTGAAAGCTTTCTTT
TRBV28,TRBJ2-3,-,CASSSPRGGPDTQYF,TGTGCCAGCAGTTCCCCAAGGGGGGGTCCGGATACGCAGTATTTT
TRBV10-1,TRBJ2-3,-,CASSESPGRGTQYF,TGCGCCAGCAGTGAGTCCCCCGGTCGGGGTACGCAGTATTTT
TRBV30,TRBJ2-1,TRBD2,CAWSVTSHSSYNEQFF,TGTGCCTGGAGCGTGACTAGCCACAGCTCCTACAATGAGCAGTTCTTC
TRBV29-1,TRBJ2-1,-,CSVRDNSYNEQFF,TGCAGCGTCCGGGACAACTCCTACAATGAGCAGTTCTTC
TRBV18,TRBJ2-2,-,CASSLGREAGELFF,TGTGCCAGCTCACTTGGCCGAGAAGCGGGGGAGCTGTTTTTT
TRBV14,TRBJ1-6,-,CASSRLLPRNSPLHF,TGTGCCAGCAGCCGACTCCTTCCCCGCAATTCACCCCTCCACTTT
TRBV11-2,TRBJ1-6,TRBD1,CASSDDRGRSPLHF,TGTGCCAGCAGCGACGACAGGGGCAGATCACCCCTCCACTTT
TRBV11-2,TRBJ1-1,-,CASSRGRGSEAFF,TGTGCCAGCAGTCGCGGGCGGGGATCTGAAGCTTTCTTT
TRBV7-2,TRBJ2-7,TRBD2,CASSSELAGGPLGVQYF,TGTGCCAGCAGCTCTGAACTAGCGGGAGGCCCCCTGGGGGTGCAGTACTTC
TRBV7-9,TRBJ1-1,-,CASSSSNTDRGNTEAFF,TGTGCCAGCAGCTCCAGTAATACCGACAGAGGGAACACTGAAGCTTTCTTT
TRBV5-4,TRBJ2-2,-,CASSFQTGYTGELFF,TGTGCCAGCAGCTTTCAAACAGGGTACACCGGGGAGCTGTTTTTT
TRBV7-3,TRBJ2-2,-,CASSLIRGGELFF,TGTGCCAGCAGCTTAATACGGGGCGGGGAGCTGTTTTTT
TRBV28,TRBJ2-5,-,CASGNGILWGEQYF,TGTGCCAGCGGCAACGGGATCTTATGGGGAGAGCAGTACTTC
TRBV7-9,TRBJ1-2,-,CASSLVKLGADGYTF,TGTGCCAGCAGCTTAGTCAAGCTGGGGGCTGATGGCTACACCTTC
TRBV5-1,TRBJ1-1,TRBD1,CASSVDRGTGAEAFF,TGCGCCAGCAGCGTGGACAGGGGAACGGGGGCTGAAGCTTTCTTT
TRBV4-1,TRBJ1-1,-,CASSQDSGGMNTEAFF,TGCGCCAGCAGCCAAGATAGTGGGGGGATGAACACTGAAGCTTTCTTT
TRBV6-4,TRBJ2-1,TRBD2,CASSELAGVIEQFF,TGTGCCAGCAGTGAACTAGCGGGAGTCATTGAGCAGTTCTTC
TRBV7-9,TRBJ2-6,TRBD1,CASSLLDRVSNVLTF,TGTGCCAGCAGCTTATTAGACAGGGTTTCCAACGTCCTGACTTTC
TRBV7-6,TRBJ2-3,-,CASSAPGLGSTDTQYF,TGTGCCAGCAGCGCCCCAGGGTTGGGTAGCACAGATACGCAGTATTTT
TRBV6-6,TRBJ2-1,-,CASSPTQRLQFF,TGTGCCAGCAGTCCCACCCAGCGCCTGCAGTTCTTC
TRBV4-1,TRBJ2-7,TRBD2,CASSLFTSGNIPYEQYF,TGCGCCAGCAGCTTATTCACTAGCGGAAACATCCCCTACGAGCAGTACTTC
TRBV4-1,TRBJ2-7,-,CASSSYGAIYEQYF,TGCGCCAGCAGCTCGTATGGGGCAATCTACGAGCAGTACTTC
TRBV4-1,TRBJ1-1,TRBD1,CASSHLTGEGTDTEAFF,TGCGCCAGCAGCCACCTGACAGGGGAGGGGACCGACACTGAAGCTTTCTTT
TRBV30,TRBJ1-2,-,CAWSLTPHYGYTF,TGTGCCTGGAGTTTAACTCCCCACTATGGCTACACCTTC
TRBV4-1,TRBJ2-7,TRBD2,CASSQAAGGREQYF,TGCGCCAGCAGCCAAGCAGCGGGAGGGAGGGAGCAGTACTTC
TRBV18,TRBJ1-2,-,CASSASAGSYGYTF,TGTGCCAGCTCAGCCAGTGCGGGGAGCTATGGCTACACCTTC
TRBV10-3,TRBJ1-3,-,CAISESFNRAHGNTIYF,TGTGCCATCAGTGAGTCCTTTAACAGGGCGCACGGAAACACCATATATTTT
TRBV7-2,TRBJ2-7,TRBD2,CASSPGLAGGWYF,TGTGCCAGCAGCCCAGGACTAGCGGGAGGGTGGTACTTC
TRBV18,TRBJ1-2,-,CASSPGGASYGYTF,TGTGCCAGCTCACCTGGAGGGGCTAGCTATGGCTACACCTTC
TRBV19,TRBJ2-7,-,CASSIQDSTYEQYF,TGTGCCAGTAGTATACAGGATTCGACCTACGAGCAGTACTTC
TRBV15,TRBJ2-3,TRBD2,CATSERDLGDTQYF,TGTGCCACCAGCGAGCGGGACCTGGGGGATACGCAGTATTTT
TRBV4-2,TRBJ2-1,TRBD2,CASSPAGDSEQFF,TGTGCCAGCAGCCCCGCGGGAGATAGTGAGCAGTTCTTC
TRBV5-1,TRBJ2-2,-,CASSSGVVGELFF,TGCGCCAGCAGCTCAGGGGTGGTCGGGGAGCTGTTTTTT
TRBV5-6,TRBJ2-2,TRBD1,CASSRDRVNTGELFF,TGTGCCAGCAGCCGGGACAGGGTGAACACCGGGGAGCTGTTTTTT
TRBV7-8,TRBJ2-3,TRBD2,CASSVGLAGVGDTQYF,TGTGCCAGCAGCGTGGGACTAGCGGGAGTCGGAGATACGCAGTATTTT
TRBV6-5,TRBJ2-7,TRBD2,CASRLSGIGSYEQYF,TGTGCCAGCAGACTTAGCGGGATAGGGTCCTACGAGCAGTACTTC
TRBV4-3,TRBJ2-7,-,CASSQDRRGYEQYF,TGCGCCAGCAGCCAAGATCGGAGAGGCTACGAGCAGTACTTC
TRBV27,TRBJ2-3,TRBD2,CASRRSGVTDTQYF,TGTGCCAGCAGACGTAGCGGGGTCACAGATACGCAGTATTTT
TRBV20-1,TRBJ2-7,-,CSASYSEQYF,TGCAGTGCTAGCTATAGCGAGCAGTACTTC
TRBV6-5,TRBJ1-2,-,CASTPGAGSNYGYTF,TGTGCCAGCACTCCAGGGGCAGGTTCTAACTATGGCTACACCTTC
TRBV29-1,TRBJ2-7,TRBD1,CSVTDRDYEQYF,TGCAGCGTTACAGACAGGGATTACGAGCAGTACTTC
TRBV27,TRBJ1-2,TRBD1,CASSSLGTGAGYTF,TGTGCCAGCAGTTCGTTAGGGACAGGGGCTGGCTACACCTTC
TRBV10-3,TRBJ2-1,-,CATNLADRRGEQFF,TGTGCCACCAACTTAGCGGACAGGAGGGGTGAGCAGTTCTTC
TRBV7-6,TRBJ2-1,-,CASSLGKQGSYNEQFF,TGTGCCAGCAGCTTAGGTAAACAGGGTTCCTACAATGAGCAGTTCTTC
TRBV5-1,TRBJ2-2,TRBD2,CATKGTSGNTGELFF,TGCGCCACCAAGGGGACTAGCGGGAACACCGGGGAGCTGTTTTTT
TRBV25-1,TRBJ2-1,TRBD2,CASSESRLAGVREQFF,TGTGCCAGCAGTGAATCTCGGCTAGCGGGAGTTAGGGAGCAGTTCTTC
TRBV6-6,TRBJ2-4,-,CASRQAAGGENIQYF,TGTGCCAGCAGACAAGCGGCTGGCGGAGAAAACATTCAGTACTTC